This is a list of T cell receptor beta chains from one sample in a study of blood T cell repertoires in COVID-19. The table came from immunoSEQ multiplex PCR; TCRdb's copy has only in-frame clones and leaves some out. The table lists about 100,000 clones, 80% to 95% of them singletons. The specimen was peripheral blood. These receptor sequences come from a man aged 50 to 59 with active COVID-19. Each CDR3 is given with its conserved first and last residue. Each record gives: clone size, D gene, V gene, J gene, CDR3 protein, CDR3 DNA. A D gene is named only where the DNA matches it firmly. Not all rows give a size; the values are once, few, many and, for expanded clones, a class.

few	-	TRBV5-1	TRBJ1-2	CASSLGDLSYGYTF	TGCGCCAGCAGCTTGGGGGACTTATCCTATGGCTACACCTTC
-	TRBD1	TRBV19	TRBJ2-7	CASSPTPGTGSKNYEQYF	TGTGCCAGTAGTCCCACTCCCGGGACAGGGTCTAAAAACTACGAGCAGTACTTC
once	TRBD1	TRBV18	TRBJ1-2	CASSPELQGVGYTF	TGTGCCAGCTCACCCGAATTACAGGGGGTTGGCTACACCTTC
-	TRBD1	TRBV5-1	TRBJ2-2	CASRGQGDTGELFF	TGCGCCAGCCGGGGACAGGGCGATACCGGGGAGCTGTTTTTT
once	-	TRBV6-1	TRBJ2-7	CASSDTYGQFYEQYF	TGTGCCAGCAGTGACACATATGGACAGTTCTACGAGCAGTACTTC
-	-	TRBV3-1/TRBV3-2	TRBJ1-3	CASSQVNSGNTIYF	TGTGCCAGCAGCCAAGTAAACAGTGGAAACACCATATATTTT
-	TRBD1	TRBV5-4	TRBJ1-2	CASSSGQGYGYTF	TGTGCCAGCAGCTCAGGACAGGGGTATGGCTACACCTTC
-	-	TRBV19	TRBJ1-5	CASSMMGAGQPQHF	TGTGCCAGTAGTATGATGGGGGCAGGCCAGCCCCAGCATTTT
once	-	TRBV7-6	TRBJ1-1	CASSSPGASDTEAFF	TGTGCCAGCAGCTCGCCAGGGGCTTCGGACACTGAAGCTTTCTTT
-	-	TRBV27	TRBJ2-1	CASSFRGKGGACPYNEQFF	TGTGCCAGCAGTTTCCGAGGTAAGGGGGGGGCCTGCCCCTACAATGAGCAGTTCTTC
-	TRBD1	TRBV2	TRBJ2-5	CASSEHRARGETQYF	TGTGCCAGCAGTGAACACAGGGCCAGGGGGGAGACCCAGTACTTC
few	TRBD1	TRBV18	TRBJ2-7	CASSPPGQGSPYEQYF	TGTGCCAGCTCACCGCCCGGACAGGGGAGTCCCTACGAGCAGTACTTC
-	-	TRBV19	TRBJ2-1	CASSSPSTYSYNEQFF	TGTGCCAGTAGTTCCCCTAGCACCTACTCCTACAATGAGCAGTTCTTC
-	-	TRBV19	TRBJ1-5	CASPRKAPGQGVFNQPQHF	TGTGCCAGTCCCCGAAAGGCCCCTGGGCAGGGCGTATTTAATCAGCCCCAGCATTTT
-	TRBD1	TRBV5-5	TRBJ1-5	CASSSRPGTGDQPQHF	TGTGCCAGCAGCTCGCGTCCCGGGACAGGAGATCAGCCCCAGCATTTT
-	-	TRBV19	TRBJ1-1	CASSIDRDTEAFF	TGTGCCAGTAGTATAGACAGGGACACTGAAGCTTTCTTT
once	TRBD1	TRBV6-2/TRBV6-3	TRBJ2-7	CASSYVTGGLDEQYF	TGTGCCAGCAGTTACGTGACAGGGGGTCTGGACGAGCAGTACTTC
-	-	TRBV4-1	TRBJ1-1	CASSQSFGTEAFF	TGCGCCAGCAGCCAATCCTTCGGCACTGAAGCTTTCTTT
few	TRBD2	TRBV7-9	TRBJ2-3	CASSLDSGLAGGPRDTQYF	TGTGCCAGCAGCCTAGATTCTGGGCTAGCGGGGGGCCCGCGGGATACGCAGTATTTT
-	TRBD1	TRBV27	TRBJ1-2	CASSSLTGGAEWYTF	TGTGCCAGCAGTTCACTCACAGGGGGCGCGGAGTGGTACACCTTC
-	-	TRBV30	TRBJ2-1	CAWSLAGLGGQFF	TGTGCCTGGAGTTTGGCAGGCCTGGGGGGGCAGTTCTTC
-	-	TRBV6-2/TRBV6-3	TRBJ1-5	CASSYRAGGLDQPQHF	TGTGCCAGCAGTTACCGAGCGGGGGGATTGGATCAGCCCCAGCATTTT
-	-	TRBV4-1	TRBJ2-7	CASSQRGVSSYEQYF	TGCGCCAGCAGCCAACGCGGGGTAAGCTCCTACGAGCAGTACTTC
-	TRBD1	TRBV5-1	TRBJ2-2	CASSPGNRGHGELFF	TGCGCCAGCAGCCCGGGTAACAGGGGGCACGGGGAGCTGTTTTTT
-	TRBD1	TRBV5-1	TRBJ2-5	CASSWGTGGETQYF	TGCGCCAGCAGCTGGGGGACAGGGGGAGAGACCCAGTACTTC
-	-	TRBV5-6	TRBJ2-1	CASSLNREYNEQFF	TGTGCCAGCAGCTTGAACAGGGAATACAATGAGCAGTTCTTC
-	-	TRBV6-5	TRBJ1-6	CASRVAEPPLHF	TGTGCCAGCAGAGTCGCAGAACCTCCCCTCCACTTT
once	TRBD2	TRBV5-4	TRBJ2-3	CASSLASGATDTQYF	TGTGCCAGCAGCTTGGCTAGCGGGGCCACAGATACGCAGTATTTT
-	-	TRBV5-1	TRBJ2-7	CASSPWGSTAGSEQYF	TGCGCCAGCAGCCCGTGGGGTTCGACAGCCGGGAGCGAGCAGTACTTC
once	-	TRBV27	TRBJ2-3	CASSPREGIYTQYF	TGTGCCAGCAGTCCCCGGGAAGGGATTTATACGCAGTATTTT
-	-	TRBV5-4	TRBJ2-3	CASSFIQGTGDTQYF	TGTGCCAGCAGCTTTATCCAGGGAACAGGAGATACGCAGTATTTT